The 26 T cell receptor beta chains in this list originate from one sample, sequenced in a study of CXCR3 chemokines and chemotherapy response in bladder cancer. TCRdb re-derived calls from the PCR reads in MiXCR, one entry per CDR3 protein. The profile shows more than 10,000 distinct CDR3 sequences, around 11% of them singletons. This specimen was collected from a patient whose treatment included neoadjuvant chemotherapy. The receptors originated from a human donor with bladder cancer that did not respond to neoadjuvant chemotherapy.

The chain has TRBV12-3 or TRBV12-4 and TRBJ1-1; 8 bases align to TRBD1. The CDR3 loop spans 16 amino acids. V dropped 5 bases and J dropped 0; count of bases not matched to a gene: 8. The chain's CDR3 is CASSPGTGAMNTEAFF. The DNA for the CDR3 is TGTGCCAGCAGTCCCGGGACAGGAGCCATGAACACTGAAGCTTTCTTT.

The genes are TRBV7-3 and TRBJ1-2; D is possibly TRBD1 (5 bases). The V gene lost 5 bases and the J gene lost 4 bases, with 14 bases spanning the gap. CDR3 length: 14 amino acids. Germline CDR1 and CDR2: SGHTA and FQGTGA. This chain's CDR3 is CASSRSDKTYGYTF. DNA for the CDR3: TGTGCCAGCAGCCGTTCGGACAAAACCTATGGCTACACCTTC.

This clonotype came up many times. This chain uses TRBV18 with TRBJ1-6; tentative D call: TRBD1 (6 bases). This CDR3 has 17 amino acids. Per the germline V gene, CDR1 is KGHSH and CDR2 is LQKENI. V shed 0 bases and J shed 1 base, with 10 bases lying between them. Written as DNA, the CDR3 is TGTGCCAGCTCACCACCAGGAGGGGGTTCCTATAATTCACCCCTCCACTTT. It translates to CASSPPGGGSYNSPLHF.

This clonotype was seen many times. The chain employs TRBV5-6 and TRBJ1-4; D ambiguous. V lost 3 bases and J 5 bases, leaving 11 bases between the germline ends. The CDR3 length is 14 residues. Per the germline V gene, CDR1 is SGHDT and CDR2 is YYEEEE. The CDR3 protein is CASSYSDGNEKLFF. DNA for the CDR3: TGTGCCAGCAGCTACTCGGACGGGAATGAAAAACTGTTTTTT.

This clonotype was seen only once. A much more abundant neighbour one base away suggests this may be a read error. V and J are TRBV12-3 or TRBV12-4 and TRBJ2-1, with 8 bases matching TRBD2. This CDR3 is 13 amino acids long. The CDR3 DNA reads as TGTGTCAGCAGACCCGGGAGGGAAAATGAGCAGTTCTTC. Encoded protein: CVSRPGRENEQFF.

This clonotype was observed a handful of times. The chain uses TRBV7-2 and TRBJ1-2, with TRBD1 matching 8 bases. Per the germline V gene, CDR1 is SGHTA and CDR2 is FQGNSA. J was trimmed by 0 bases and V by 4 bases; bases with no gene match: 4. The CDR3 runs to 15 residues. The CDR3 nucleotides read TGTGCCAGCAGCTCTCAGGGGGCCACTAACTATGGCTACACCTTC. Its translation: CASSSQGATNYGYTF. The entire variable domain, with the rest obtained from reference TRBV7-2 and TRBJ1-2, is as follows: GAGVSQSPSNKVTEKGKDVELRCDPISGHTALYWYRQSLGQGLEFLIYFQGNSAPDKSGLPSDRFSAERTGGSVSTLTIQRTQQEDSAVYLCASSSQGATNYGYTFGSGTRLTVV.

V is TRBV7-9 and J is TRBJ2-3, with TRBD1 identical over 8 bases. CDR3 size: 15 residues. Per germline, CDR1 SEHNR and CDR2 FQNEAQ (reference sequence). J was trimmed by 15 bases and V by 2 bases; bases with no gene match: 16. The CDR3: CASSLRGVEGQGAYF. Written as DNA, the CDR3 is TGTGCCAGCAGCTTAAGGGGGGTTGAAGGACAGGGCGCATATTTT.

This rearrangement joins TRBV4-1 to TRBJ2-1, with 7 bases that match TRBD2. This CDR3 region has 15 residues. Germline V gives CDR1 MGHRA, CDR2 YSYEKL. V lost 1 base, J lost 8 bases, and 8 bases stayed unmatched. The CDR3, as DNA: TGCGCCAGCAGCCAAGGGGGGGGGTTTAGAGATGAGCAGTTCTTC. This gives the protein CASSQGGGFRDEQFF.

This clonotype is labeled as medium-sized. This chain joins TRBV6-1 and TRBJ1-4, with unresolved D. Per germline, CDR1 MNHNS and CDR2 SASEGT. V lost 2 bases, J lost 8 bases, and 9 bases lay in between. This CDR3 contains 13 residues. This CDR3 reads CASSEIRKEKLFF. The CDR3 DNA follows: TGTGCCAGCAGTGAAATCCGGAAGGAAAAACTGTTTTTT.

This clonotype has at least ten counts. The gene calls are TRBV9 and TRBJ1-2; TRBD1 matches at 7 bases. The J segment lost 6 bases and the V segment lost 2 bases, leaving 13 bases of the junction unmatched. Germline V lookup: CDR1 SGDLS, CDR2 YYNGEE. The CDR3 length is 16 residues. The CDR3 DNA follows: TGTGCCAGCAGCGTTGGCTGGGGGACAGACCTAAATGGCTACACCTTC. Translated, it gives CASSVGWGTDLNGYTF.

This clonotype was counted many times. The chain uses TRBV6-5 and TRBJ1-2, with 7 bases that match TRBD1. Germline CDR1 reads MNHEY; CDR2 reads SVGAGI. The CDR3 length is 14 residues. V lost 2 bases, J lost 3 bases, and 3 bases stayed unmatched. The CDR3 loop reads CASSYTDRDYGYTF. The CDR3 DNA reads TGTGCCAGCAGTTACACCGACAGGGACTATGGCTACACCTTC.

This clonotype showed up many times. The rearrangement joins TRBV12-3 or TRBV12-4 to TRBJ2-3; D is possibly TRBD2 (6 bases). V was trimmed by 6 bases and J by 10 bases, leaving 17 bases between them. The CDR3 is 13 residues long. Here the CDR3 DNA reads TGTGCCAGCAGCTCCGGGACTCCTGATGCGCAGTATTTT. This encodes CASSSGTPDAQYF.

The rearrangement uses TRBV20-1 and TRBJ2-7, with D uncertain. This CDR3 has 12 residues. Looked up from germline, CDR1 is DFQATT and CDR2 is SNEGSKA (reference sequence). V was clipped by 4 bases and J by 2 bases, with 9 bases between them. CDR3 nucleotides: TGCAGTGCTAAACAGTCCACCTACGAGCAGTACTTC. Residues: CSAKQSTYEQYF.

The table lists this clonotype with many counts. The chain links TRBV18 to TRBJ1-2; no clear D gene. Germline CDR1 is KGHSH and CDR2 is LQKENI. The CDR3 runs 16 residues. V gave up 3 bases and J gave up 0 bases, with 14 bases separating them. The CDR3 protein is CASSPSGSLTNYGYTF. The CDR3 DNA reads TGTGCCAGCTCACCTTCGGGCAGCTTAACTAACTATGGCTACACCTTC.

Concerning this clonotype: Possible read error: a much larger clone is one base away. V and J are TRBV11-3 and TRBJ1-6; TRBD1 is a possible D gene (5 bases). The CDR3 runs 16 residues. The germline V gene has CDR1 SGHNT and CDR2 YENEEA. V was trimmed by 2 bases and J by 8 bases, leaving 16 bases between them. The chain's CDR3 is CASSLRGGCRDSPLHF. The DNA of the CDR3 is TGTGCCAGCAGCTTACGGGGGGGGTGTAGGGATTCACCCCTCCACTTT.

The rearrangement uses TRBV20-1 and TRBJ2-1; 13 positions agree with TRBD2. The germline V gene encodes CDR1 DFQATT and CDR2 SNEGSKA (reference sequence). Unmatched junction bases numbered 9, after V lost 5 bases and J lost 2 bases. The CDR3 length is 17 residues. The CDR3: CSAPTSGGYMAYNEQFF. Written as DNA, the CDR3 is TGCAGTGCTCCGACTAGCGGGGGGTATATGGCCTACAATGAGCAGTTCTTC.

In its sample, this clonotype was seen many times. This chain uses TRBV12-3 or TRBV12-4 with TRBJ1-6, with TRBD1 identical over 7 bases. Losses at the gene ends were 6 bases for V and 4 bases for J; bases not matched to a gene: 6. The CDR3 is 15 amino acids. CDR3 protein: CASSIGQDYNSPLHF. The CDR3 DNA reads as TGTGCCAGCAGCATTGGACAGGATTATAATTCACCCCTCCACTTT.

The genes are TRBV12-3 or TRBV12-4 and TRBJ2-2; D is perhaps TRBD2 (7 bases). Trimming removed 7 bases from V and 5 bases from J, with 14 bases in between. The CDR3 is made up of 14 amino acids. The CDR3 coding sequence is TGTGCCAGCACCTGGGGGGGGCGAACCGGGGAGCTGTTTTTT. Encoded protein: CASTWGGRTGELFF.

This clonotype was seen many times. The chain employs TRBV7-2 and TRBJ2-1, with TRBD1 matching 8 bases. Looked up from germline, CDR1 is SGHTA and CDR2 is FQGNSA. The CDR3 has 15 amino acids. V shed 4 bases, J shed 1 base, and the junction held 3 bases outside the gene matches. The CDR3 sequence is CASSSGGQSYNEQFF. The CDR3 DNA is TGTGCCAGCAGCTCAGGGGGCCAGTCCTACAATGAGCAGTTCTTC.

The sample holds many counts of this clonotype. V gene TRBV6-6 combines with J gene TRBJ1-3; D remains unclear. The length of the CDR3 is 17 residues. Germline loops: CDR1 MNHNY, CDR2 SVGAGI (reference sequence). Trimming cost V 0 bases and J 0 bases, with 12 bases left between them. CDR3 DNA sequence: TGTGCCAGCAGTTACTCGTGGCAGGCCCGCTCTGGAAACACCATATATTTT. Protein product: CASSYSWQARSGNTIYF.

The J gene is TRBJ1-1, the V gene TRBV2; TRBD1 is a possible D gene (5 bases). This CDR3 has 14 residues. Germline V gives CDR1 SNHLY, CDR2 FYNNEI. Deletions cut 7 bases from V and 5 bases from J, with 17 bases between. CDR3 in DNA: TGTGCCAGCAATCCGACCCCGGAGGGGACTGAAGCTTTCTTT. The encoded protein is CASNPTPEGTEAFF.

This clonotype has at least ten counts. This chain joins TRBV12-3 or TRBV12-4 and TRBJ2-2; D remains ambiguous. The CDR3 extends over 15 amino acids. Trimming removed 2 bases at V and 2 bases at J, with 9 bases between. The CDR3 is CASSLTSFNTGELFF. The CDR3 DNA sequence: TGTGCCAGCAGTTTAACGAGCTTCAACACCGGGGAGCTGTTTTTT.

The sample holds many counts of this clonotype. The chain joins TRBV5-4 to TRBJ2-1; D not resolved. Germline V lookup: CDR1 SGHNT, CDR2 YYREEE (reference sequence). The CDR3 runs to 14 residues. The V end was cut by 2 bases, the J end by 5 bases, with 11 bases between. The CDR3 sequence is CASSFDTADNEQFF. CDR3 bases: TGTGCCAGCAGCTTTGACACGGCCGACAATGAGCAGTTCTTC.

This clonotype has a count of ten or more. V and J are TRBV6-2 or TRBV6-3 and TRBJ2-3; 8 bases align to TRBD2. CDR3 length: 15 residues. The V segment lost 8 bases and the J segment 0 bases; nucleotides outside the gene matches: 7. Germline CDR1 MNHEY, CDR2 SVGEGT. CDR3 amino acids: CASSPGGGSTDTQYF. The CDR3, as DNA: TGTGCCAGCTCCCCGGGGGGGGGGAGCACAGATACGCAGTATTTT.

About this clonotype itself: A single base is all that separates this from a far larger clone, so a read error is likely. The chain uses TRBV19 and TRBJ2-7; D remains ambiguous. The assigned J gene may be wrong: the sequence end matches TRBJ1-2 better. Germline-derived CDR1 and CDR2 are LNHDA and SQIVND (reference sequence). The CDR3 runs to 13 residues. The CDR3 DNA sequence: TGTGCCAGTAATACGGTCCCCGCGGGTAGCTACACCTTC. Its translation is CASNTVPAGSYTF.

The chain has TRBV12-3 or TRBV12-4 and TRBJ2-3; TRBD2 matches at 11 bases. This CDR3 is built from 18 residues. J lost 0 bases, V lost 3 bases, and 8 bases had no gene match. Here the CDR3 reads CASSFVAGGPLSTDTQYF. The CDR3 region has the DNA TGTGCCAGCAGTTTTGTAGCGGGAGGGCCCCTTAGCACAGATACGCAGTATTTT.